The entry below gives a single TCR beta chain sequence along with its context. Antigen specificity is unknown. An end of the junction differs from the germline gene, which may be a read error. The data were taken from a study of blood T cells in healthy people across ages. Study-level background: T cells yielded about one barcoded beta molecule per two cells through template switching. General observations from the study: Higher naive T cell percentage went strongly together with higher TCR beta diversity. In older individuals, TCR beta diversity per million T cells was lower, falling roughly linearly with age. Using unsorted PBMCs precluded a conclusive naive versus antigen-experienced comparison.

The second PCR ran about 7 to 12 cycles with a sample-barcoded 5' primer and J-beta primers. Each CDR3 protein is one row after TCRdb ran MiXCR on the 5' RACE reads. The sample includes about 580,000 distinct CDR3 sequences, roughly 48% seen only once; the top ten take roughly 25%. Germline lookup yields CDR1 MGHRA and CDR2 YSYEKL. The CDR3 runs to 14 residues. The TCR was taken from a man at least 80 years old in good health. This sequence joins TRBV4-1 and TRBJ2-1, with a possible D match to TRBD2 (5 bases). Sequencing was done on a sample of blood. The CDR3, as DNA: TGCGCCTGCAGCCAAGACGGAGGAAAGGATGAGCAGTTCTTC. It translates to CACSQDGGKDEQFF.